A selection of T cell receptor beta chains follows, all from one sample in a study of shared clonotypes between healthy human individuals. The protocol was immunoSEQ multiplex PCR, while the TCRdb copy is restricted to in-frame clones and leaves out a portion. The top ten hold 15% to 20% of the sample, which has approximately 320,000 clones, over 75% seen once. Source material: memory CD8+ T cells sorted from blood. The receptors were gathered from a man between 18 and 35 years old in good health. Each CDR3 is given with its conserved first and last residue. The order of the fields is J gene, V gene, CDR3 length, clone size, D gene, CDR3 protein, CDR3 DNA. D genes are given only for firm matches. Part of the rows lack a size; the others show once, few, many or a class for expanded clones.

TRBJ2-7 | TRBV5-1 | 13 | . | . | CASSWTPAYEQYF | TGCGCCAGCAGCTGGACCCCTGCCTACGAGCAGTACTTC
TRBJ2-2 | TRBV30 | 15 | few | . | CAWNQASGVTGELFF | TGTGCCTGGAACCAGGCCTCGGGAGTAACCGGGGAGCTGTTTTTT
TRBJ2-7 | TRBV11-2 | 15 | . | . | CASSLNRAGRSEQYF | TGTGCCAGCAGCTTAAATCGGGCAGGGAGGAGCGAGCAGTACTTC
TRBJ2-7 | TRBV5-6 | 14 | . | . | CASSDREIHYEQYF | TGTGCCAGCTCCGACCGGGAGATCCACTACGAGCAGTACTTC
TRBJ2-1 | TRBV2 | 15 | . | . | CASSFQDRPYNEQFF | TGTGCCAGCAGTTTTCAGGACAGACCCTACAATGAGCAGTTCTTC
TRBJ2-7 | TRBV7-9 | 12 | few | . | CASSPVYGEQYF | TGTGCCAGCAGCCCCGTTTACGGCGAGCAGTACTTC
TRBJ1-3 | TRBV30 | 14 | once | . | CAWSATIPGNTIYF | TGTGCCTGGAGTGCGACCATCCCTGGAAACACCATATATTTT
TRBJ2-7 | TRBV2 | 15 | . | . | CASSEGEQGWREQYF | TGTGCCAGCAGTGAAGGGGAACAGGGATGGAGGGAGCAGTACTTC
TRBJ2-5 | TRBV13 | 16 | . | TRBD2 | CASSLAGDSGGETQYF | TGTGCCAGCAGCTTAGCTGGGGATAGCGGGGGAGAGACCCAGTACTTC
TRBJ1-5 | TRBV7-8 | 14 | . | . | CASSLEGGRQPQHF | TGTGCCAGCAGCTTAGAAGGGGGGAGGCAGCCCCAGCATTTT
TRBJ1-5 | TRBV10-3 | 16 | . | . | CAISEMRDYSNQPQHF | TGTGCCATCAGTGAGATGAGAGATTATAGCAATCAGCCCCAGCATTTT
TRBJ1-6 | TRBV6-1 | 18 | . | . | CASSEIPGGRGVNSPLHF | TGTGCCAGCAGTGAGATCCCCGGGGGGCGCGGTGTTAATTCACCCCTCCACTTT
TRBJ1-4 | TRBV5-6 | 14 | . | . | CASSFSRRNEKLFF | TGTGCCAGCAGCTTTAGTCGCCGTAATGAAAAACTGTTTTTT
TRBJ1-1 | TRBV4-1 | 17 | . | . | CASSQEGWIGVGTEAFF | TGCGCCAGCAGCCAAGAGGGGTGGATCGGGGTAGGCACTGAAGCTTTCTTT
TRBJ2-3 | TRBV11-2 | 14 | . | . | CASSLVGDGNTQYF | TGTGCCAGCAGCTTGGTGGGGGACGGAAATACGCAGTATTTT
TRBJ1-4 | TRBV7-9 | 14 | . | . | CASSLCGTSEKLFF | TGTGCCAGCAGCCTTTGCGGCACCTCTGAAAAACTGTTTTTT
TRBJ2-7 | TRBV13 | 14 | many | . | CASSLGGLSYEQYF | TGTGCCAGCAGCTTAGGAGGGCTTAGCTACGAGCAGTACTTC
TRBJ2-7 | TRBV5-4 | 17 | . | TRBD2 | CASSLGLAGGPGYEQYF | TGTGCCAGCAGCTTGGGACTAGCGGGAGGGCCGGGCTACGAGCAGTACTTC
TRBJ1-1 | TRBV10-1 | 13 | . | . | CASSDLPFGEAFF | TGCGCCAGCAGCGACCTCCCGTTCGGTGAAGCTTTCTTT
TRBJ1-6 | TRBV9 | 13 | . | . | CASSVGGDSPLHF | TGTGCCAGCAGCGTAGGAGGTGATTCACCCCTCCACTTT
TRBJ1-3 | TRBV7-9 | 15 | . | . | CASSLMGSSGNTIYF | TGTGCCAGCAGCTTAATGGGGAGCTCTGGAAACACCATATATTTT
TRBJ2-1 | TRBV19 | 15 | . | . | CASSITGAGYNEQFF | TGTGCCAGTAGTATCACGGGCGCTGGTTACAATGAGCAGTTCTTC
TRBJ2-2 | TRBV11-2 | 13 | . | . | CASSFKRTGELFF | TGTGCCAGCAGCTTTAAAAGAACCGGGGAGCTGTTTTTT
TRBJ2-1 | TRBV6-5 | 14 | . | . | CASSSLLGINEQFF | TGTGCCAGCAGTTCCCTTCTGGGAATCAATGAGCAGTTCTTC
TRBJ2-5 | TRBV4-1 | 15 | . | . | CASSSIRTSQETQYF | TGCGCCAGCTCCAGTATTAGGACATCTCAAGAGACCCAGTACTTC
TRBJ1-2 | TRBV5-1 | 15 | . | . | CASSLNEKQLYGYTF | TGCGCCAGCAGCTTGAATGAAAAACAGCTCTATGGCTACACCTTC
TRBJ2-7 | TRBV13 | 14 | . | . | CASSLVARGNEQYF | TGTGCCAGCAGCTTAGTCGCACGGGGCAACGAGCAGTACTTC
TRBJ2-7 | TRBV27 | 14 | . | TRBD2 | CASGWSLLAGRQYF | TGTGCCAGCGGGTGGTCGTTACTAGCGGGTAGGCAGTACTTC
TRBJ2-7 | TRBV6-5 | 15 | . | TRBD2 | CASSLNSGRAYEQYF | TGTGCCAGCAGTCTTAATAGCGGGAGGGCCTACGAGCAGTACTTC
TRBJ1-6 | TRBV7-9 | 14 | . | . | CASSQGTNYAPLHF | TGTGCCAGCAGCCAGGGGACAAATTATGCACCCCTCCACTTT